This TCR beta chain was observed in a study of T-cell reconstitution after alpha-beta-depleted transplantation in children. This clonotype was seen a few times. The ends were cut back, 10 bases at V and 0 bases at J, with 17 bases in the middle. The CDR3 totals 15 residues. The germline CDR1 and CDR2 sequences are SNHLY and FYNNEI. Unique molecular identifiers were incorporated when the TCRbeta library was constructed. TCRdb processed the PCR reads anew with MiXCR; each CDR3 protein has one entry. Here the sample spans a few hundred thousand distinct CDR3 sequences, about 12% being singletons. This material consisted of PBMCs from the stem cell graft donor, taken from the stem cell graft. This TCR was recovered from a human donor who donated a stem cell graft to a child with combined immunodeficiency. This chain joins TRBV2 and TRBJ2-3, with D hard to call. The CDR3 DNA sequence: TGTGCCACCGAACGGATAAGAACTAGCACAGATACGCAGTATTTT. It specifies CATERIRTSTDTQYF.